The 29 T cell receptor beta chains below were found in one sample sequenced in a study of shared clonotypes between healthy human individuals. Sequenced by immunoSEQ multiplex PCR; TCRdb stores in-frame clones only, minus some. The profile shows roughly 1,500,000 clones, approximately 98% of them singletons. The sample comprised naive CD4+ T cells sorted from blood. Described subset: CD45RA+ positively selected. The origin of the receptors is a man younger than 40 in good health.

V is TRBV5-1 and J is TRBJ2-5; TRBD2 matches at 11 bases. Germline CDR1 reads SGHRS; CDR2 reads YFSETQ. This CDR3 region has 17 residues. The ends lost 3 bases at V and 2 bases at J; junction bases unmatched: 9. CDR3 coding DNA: TGCGCCAGCAGCTGGACAGGGACTAGCGGAGTACAAGAGACCCAGTACTTC. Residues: CASSWTGTSGVQETQYF.

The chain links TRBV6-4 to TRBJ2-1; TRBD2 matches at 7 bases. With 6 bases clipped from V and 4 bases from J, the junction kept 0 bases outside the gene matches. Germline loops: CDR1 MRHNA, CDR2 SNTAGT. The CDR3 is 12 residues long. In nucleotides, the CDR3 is TGTGCCAGCAGGGGAGGGTACAATGAGCAGTTCTTC. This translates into CASRGGYNEQFF.

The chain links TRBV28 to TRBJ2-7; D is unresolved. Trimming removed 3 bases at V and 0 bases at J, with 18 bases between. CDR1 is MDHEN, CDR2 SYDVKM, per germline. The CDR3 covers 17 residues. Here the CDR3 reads CASSFRSHPPSSYEQYF. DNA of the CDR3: TGTGCCAGCAGTTTCCGGTCCCACCCGCCCAGCTCCTACGAGCAGTACTTC.

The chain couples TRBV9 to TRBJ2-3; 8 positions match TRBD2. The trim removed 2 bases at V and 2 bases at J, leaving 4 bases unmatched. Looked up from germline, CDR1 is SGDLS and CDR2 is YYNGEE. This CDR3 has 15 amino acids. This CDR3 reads CASSVEREYTDTQYF. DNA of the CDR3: TGTGCCAGCAGCGTGGAGCGGGAGTACACAGATACGCAGTATTTT.

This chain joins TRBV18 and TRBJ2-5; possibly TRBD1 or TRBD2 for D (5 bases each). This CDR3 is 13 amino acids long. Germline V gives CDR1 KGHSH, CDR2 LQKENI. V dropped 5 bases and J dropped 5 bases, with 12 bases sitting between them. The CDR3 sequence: CASSRDGSETQYF. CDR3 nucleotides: TGTGCCAGCTCAAGGGACGGTTCGGAGACCCAGTACTTC.

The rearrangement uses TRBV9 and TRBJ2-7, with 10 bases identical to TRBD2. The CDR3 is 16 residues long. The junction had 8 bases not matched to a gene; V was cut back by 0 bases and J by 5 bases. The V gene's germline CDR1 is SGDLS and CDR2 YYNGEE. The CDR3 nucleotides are TGTGCCAGCAGCGTAGATTCACGACTAGCGGGCGACGAGCAGTACTTC. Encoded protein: CASSVDSRLAGDEQYF.

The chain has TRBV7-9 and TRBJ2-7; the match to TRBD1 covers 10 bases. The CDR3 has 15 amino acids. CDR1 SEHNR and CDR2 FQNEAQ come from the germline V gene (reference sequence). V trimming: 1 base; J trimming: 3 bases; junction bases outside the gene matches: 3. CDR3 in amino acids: CASSLVGTGDYEQYF. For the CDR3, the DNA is TGTGCCAGCAGCTTAGTCGGGACAGGGGACTACGAGCAGTACTTC.

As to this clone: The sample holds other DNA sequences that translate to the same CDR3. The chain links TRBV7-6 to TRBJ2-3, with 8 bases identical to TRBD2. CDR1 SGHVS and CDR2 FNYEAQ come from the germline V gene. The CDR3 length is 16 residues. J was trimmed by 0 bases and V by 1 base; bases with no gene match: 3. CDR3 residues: CASSLGSSGSTDTQYF. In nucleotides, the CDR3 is TGTGCCAGCAGCTTAGGTTCTAGCGGGAGCACAGATACGCAGTATTTT. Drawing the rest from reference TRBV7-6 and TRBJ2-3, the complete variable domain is GAGVSQSPRYKVTKRGQDVALRCDPISGHVSLYWYRQALGQGPEFLTYFNYEAQQDKSGLPNDRFSAERPEGSISTLTIQRTEQRDSAMYRCASSLGSSGSTDTQYFGPGTRLTVL.

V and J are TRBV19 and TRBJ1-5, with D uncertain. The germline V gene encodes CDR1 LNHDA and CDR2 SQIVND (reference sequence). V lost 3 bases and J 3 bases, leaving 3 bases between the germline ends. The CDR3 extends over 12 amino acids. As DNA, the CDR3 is TGTGCCAGTAGTATGACCAATCAGCCCCAGCATTTT. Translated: CASSMTNQPQHF.

The DNA of the CDR3 is TGTGCCAGCAGAAAACAGGGGACGGGCACCGGGGAGCTGTTTTTT. Residues: CASRKQGTGTGELFF. The V call is TRBV6-5, the J call TRBJ2-2, with 7 bases aligning to TRBD1. Germline trimming cut 6 bases from V and 4 bases from J; bases unmatched to any gene: 8. In germline, CDR1 is MNHEY, CDR2 SVGAGI. This CDR3 comprises 15 residues.

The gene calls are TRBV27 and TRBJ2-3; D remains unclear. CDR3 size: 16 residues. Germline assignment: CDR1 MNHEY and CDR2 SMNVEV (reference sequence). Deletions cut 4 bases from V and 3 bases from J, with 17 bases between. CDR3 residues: CASSSPAMGPTDTQYF. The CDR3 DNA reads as TGTGCCAGCAGTTCGCCGGCTATGGGCCCGACAGATACGCAGTATTTT.

The CDR3, as DNA: TGTGCCAGCAGTGCCGGTGACAGTCAAGAGCAGTACTTC. Amino acids: CASSAGDSQEQYF. The gene calls are TRBV2 and TRBJ2-7; tentatively, D is TRBD1 (5 bases). Germline V lookup: CDR1 SNHLY, CDR2 FYNNEI. CDR3 length equals 13 residues. The germline V and J ends were trimmed by 4 bases and 7 bases, with 14 bases remaining between them. The whole variable domain, filled in from reference TRBV2 and TRBJ2-7, reads EPEVTQTPSHQVTQMGQEVILRCVPISNHLYFYWYRQILGQKVEFLVSFYNNEISEKSEIFDDQFSVERPDGSNFTLKIRSTKLEDSAMYFCASSAGDSQEQYFGPGTRLTVT.

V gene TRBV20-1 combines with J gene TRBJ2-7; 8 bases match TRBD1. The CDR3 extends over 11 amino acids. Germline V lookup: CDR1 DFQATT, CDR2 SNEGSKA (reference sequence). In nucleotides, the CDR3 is TGCTCTTGGACAGGGAACTACGAGCAGTACTTC. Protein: CSWTGNYEQYF.

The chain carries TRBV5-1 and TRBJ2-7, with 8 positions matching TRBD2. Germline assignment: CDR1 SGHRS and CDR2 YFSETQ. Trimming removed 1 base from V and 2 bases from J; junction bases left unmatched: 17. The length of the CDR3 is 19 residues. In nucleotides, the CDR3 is TGCGCCAGCAGCTTGCGACCTAACCTCTCCGGCGGGGGGACCTACGAGCAGTACTTC. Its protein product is CASSLRPNLSGGGTYEQYF. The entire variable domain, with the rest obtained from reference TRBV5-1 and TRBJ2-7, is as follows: KAGVTQTPRYLIKTRGQQVTLSCSPISGHRSVSWYQQTPGQGLQFLFEYFSETQRNKGNFPGRFSGRQFSNSRSEMNVSTLELGDSALYLCASSLRPNLSGGGTYEQYFGPGTRLTVT.

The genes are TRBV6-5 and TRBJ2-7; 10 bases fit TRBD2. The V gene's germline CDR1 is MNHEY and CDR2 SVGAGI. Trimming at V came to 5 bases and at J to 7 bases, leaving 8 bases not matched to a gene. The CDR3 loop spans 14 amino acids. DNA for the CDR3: TGTGCCAGCAGTGGTCCTAGCGGGAGTGTTGAGCAGTACTTC. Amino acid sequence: CASSGPSGSVEQYF.

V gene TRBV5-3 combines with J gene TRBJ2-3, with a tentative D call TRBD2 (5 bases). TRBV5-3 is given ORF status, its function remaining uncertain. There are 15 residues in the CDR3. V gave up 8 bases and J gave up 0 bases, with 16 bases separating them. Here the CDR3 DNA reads TGTGCCAGCCGCCTTATAGCGTGGAGCACAGATACGCAGTATTTT. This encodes CASRLIAWSTDTQYF.

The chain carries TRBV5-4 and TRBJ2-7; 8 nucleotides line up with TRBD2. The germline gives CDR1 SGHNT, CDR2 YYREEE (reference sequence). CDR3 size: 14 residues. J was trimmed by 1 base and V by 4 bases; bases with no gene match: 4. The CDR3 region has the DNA TGTGCCAGCAGCATGACTAGCGCGTCCTACGAGCAGTACTTC. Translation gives CASSMTSASYEQYF.

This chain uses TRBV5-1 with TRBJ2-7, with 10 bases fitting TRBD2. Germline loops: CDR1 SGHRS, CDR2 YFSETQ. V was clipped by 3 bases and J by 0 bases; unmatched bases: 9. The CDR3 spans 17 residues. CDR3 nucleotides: TGCGCCAGCAGCTCATCTCCGACTAGCGGGTACTCCTACGAGCAGTACTTC. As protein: CASSSSPTSGYSYEQYF.

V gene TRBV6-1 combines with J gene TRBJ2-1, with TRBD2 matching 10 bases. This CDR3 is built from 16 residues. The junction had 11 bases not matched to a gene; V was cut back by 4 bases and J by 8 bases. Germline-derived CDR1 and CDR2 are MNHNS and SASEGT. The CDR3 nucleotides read TGTGCCAGCAGTGTATCAGCGGGAGGGCCGGGTGATGAGCAGTTCTTC. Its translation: CASSVSAGGPGDEQFF.

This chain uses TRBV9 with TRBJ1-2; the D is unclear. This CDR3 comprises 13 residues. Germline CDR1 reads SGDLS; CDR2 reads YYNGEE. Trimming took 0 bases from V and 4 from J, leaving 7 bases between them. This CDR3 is CASSVGRTYGYTF. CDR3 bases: TGTGCCAGCAGCGTAGGAAGGACCTATGGCTACACCTTC.

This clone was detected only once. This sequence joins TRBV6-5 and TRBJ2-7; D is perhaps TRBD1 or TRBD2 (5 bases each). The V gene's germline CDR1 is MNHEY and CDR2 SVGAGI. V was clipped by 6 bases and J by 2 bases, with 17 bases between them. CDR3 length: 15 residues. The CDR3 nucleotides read TGTGCCAGCAGCCCGGGACCCCCGGGCCCCTACGAGCAGTACTTC. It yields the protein CASSPGPPGPYEQYF.

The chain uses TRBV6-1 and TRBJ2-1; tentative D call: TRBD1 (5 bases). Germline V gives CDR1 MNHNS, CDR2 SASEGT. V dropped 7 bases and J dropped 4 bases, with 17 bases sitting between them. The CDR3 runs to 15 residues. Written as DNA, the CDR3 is TGTGCCAGCACTATAGACAGAGTTCTATACAATGAGCAGTTCTTC. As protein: CASTIDRVLYNEQFF.

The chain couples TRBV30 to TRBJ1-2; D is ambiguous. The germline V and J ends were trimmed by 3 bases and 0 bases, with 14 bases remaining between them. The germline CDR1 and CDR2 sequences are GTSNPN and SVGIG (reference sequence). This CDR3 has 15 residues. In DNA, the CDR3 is TGTGCCTGGAGCCCTGGTGAATCCCCTAACTATGGCTACACCTTC. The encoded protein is CAWSPGESPNYGYTF.

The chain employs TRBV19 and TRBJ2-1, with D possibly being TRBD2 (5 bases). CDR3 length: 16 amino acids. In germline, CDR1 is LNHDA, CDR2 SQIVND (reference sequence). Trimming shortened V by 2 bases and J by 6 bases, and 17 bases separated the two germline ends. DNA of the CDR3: TGTGCCAGTAGTATAAGGAGCGGAAACACCTTCAATGAGCAGTTCTTC. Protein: CASSIRSGNTFNEQFF.

The CDR3 sequence: CASSFGLVVGNEQFF. DNA of the CDR3: TGTGCCAGCAGCTTTGGACTAGTAGTAGGCAATGAGCAGTTCTTC. This chain uses TRBV9 with TRBJ2-1; 7 bases map to TRBD2. Germline V lookup: CDR1 SGDLS, CDR2 YYNGEE. The CDR3 runs 15 residues. The junction had 10 bases not matched to a gene; V was cut back by 4 bases and J by 6 bases. The whole variable domain, filled in from reference TRBV9 and TRBJ2-1, reads DSGVTQTPKHLITATGQRVTLRCSPRSGDLSVYWYQQSLDQGLQFLIQYYNGEERAKGNILERFSAQQFPDLHSELNLSSLELGDSALYFCASSFGLVVGNEQFFGPGTRLTVL.

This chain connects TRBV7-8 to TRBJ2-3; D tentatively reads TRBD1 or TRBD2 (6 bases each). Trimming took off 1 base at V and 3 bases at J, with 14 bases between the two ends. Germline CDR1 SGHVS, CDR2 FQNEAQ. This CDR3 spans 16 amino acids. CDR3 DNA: TGTGCCAGCAGCTTAGGGCCCCGGGGGCGGACAGATACGCAGTATTTT. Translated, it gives CASSLGPRGRTDTQYF.

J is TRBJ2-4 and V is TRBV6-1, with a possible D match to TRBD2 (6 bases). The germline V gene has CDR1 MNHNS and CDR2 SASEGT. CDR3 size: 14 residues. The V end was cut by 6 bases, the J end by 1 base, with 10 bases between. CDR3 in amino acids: CASRAREAKNIQYF. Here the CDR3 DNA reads TGTGCCAGCAGGGCCCGGGAGGCCAAAAACATTCAGTACTTC.

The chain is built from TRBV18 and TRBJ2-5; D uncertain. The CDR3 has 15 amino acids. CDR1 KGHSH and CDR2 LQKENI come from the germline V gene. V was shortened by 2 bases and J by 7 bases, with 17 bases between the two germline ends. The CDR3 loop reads CASSPVPPADGTQYF. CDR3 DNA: TGTGCCAGCTCACCAGTCCCCCCCGCAGACGGGACCCAGTACTTC.

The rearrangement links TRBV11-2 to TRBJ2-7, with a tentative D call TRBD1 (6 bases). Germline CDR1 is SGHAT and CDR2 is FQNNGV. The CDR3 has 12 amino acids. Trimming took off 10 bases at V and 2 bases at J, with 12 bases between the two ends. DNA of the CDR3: TGTGCCACAGGACAGAGCCCCTACGAGCAGTACTTC. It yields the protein CATGQSPYEQYF.